Below are 26 T cell receptor beta chains sequenced from a single sample in a study of blood T cells in healthy people across ages. The use of a sample-barcoded 5' primer and a J-beta primer mix characterized a second PCR of roughly 7 to 11 cycles. MiXCR, run by TCRdb on the 5' RACE reads, gives a single entry per CDR3 protein. The sample carries 850,000 to 1,000,000 distinct CDR3 sequences, about 48% recorded once. The sample consisted of blood. Source of these receptors: a man aged 25-45 years in good health.

This clonotype has just a few counts. This chain links TRBV13 with TRBJ2-3; D unclear. This CDR3 comprises 15 residues. Trimming left V 5 bases short and J 0 bases short, with 12 bases between. Per the germline V gene, CDR1 is PRHDT and CDR2 is FYEKMQ (reference sequence). The CDR3 DNA reads TGTGCCAGCAGCCAACTCGGGTCTAGCACAGATACGCAGTATTTT. Translating gives CASSQLGSSTDTQYF. Variable domain in full (rest from reference TRBV13 and TRBJ2-3): AAGVIQSPRHLIKEKRETATLKCYPIPRHDTVYWYQQGPGQDPQFLISFYEKMQSDKGSIPDRFSAQQFSDYHSELNMSSLELGDSALYFCASSQLGSSTDTQYFGPGTRLTVL.

The chain links TRBV28 to TRBJ1-5; the D gene is possibly TRBD1 (6 bases). CDR1 is MDHEN and CDR2 is SYDVKM in the germline V gene. The V end lost 3 bases, the J end lost 2 bases, and 14 bases lay between the germline ends. This CDR3 comprises 16 residues. CDR3 sequence reads: CASSFQTGSGNQPQHF. For the CDR3, the DNA is TGTGCCAGCAGTTTCCAAACAGGGTCGGGCAATCAGCCCCAGCATTTT.

The chain recombines TRBV12-3 or TRBV12-4 with TRBJ2-1; 9 bases agree with TRBD2. The CDR3 is made up of 16 amino acids. V gave up 7 bases and J gave up 6 bases; unmatched junction bases: 13. CDR3 sequence (DNA): TGTGCCAGCACCCGGAGCGGGGGGCCTCGGCCCAATGAGCAGTTCTTC. This gives the protein CASTRSGGPRPNEQFF.

The chain couples TRBV5-1 to TRBJ2-1; D may correspond to TRBD1 or TRBD2 (5 bases each). The CDR3 contains 15 residues. The V and J ends lost 0 bases and 5 bases respectively, with 12 bases between them. The V gene's germline CDR1 is SGHRS and CDR2 YFSETQ. The CDR3: CASSLGGSGNNEQFF. The DNA of the CDR3 is TGCGCCAGCAGCTTGGGGGGGTCGGGGAACAATGAGCAGTTCTTC. Drawing the rest from reference TRBV5-1 and TRBJ2-1, the complete variable domain is KAGVTQTPRYLIKTRGQQVTLSCSPISGHRSVSWYQQTPGQGLQFLFEYFSETQRNKGNFPGRFSGRQFSNSRSEMNVSTLELGDSALYLCASSLGGSGNNEQFFGPGTRLTVL.

This clonotype was counted only a few times. The rearrangement uses TRBV29-1 and TRBJ2-5, with TRBD1 matching over 8 bases. The CDR3 is made up of 15 amino acids. V lost 7 bases to trimming and J lost 1 base; unmatched junction nucleotides: 11. CDR1 SQVTM and CDR2 ANQGSEA come from the germline V gene. The CDR3 region is CSADSRQGRQETQYF. As DNA, the CDR3 is TGCAGCGCCGATTCCCGACAGGGGCGCCAAGAGACCCAGTACTTC.

V gene TRBV5-6 combines with J gene TRBJ2-3; TRBD2 agrees at 10 bases. V shed 0 bases and J 4 bases; nucleotides not matched to a gene: 2. The CDR3 has 15 amino acids. CDR1 is SGHDT and CDR2 is YYEEEE in the germline V gene. CDR3 sequence (DNA): TGTGCCAGCAGCTTGGGAACTAGCGGGGCAGATACGCAGTATTTT. Translated, it gives CASSLGTSGADTQYF.

The V call is TRBV6-5, the J call TRBJ1-1; D uncertain. This CDR3 region has 15 residues. Germline CDR1 MNHEY, CDR2 SVGAGI. Trimming pared 0 bases from V and 0 bases from J, leaving 8 bases between. CDR3 bases: TGTGCCAGCAGTTACTCGATTTCAATGAACACTGAAGCTTTCTTT. As protein: CASSYSISMNTEAFF.

The chain joins TRBV20-1 to TRBJ2-5; D remains unclear. The germline gives CDR1 DFQATT, CDR2 SNEGSKA (reference sequence). V was trimmed by 4 bases and J by 2 bases, leaving 11 bases between them. CDR3 length equals 13 residues. CDR3 residues: CSAMLGLQETQYF. CDR3 DNA sequence: TGCAGTGCTATGTTAGGCCTACAAGAGACCCAGTACTTC.

The chain combines TRBV6-5 with TRBJ1-6, with 8 bases matching TRBD1. The trim removed 0 bases at V and 10 bases at J, leaving 8 bases unmatched. The CDR3 sequence is 16 residues long. Looked up from germline, CDR1 is MNHEY and CDR2 is SVGAGI. CDR3 nucleotide sequence: TGTGCCAGCAGTTACTCCGCGGGACAGGTCTACTCACCCCTCCACTTT. Amino acid sequence: CASSYSAGQVYSPLHF.

This clonotype was seen a few times. The chain uses TRBV6-2 or TRBV6-3 and TRBJ2-1, with D hard to call. V lost 6 bases and J lost 4, with 10 bases in between. CDR3 length: 13 amino acids. CDR1 MNHEY and CDR2 SVGEGT come from the germline V gene. In nucleotides, the CDR3 is TGTGCCAGCAGCCCAACAGAGTACAATGAGCAGTTCTTC. The encoded protein is CASSPTEYNEQFF.

The chain joins TRBV7-9 to TRBJ1-5; 9 bases line up with TRBD1. CDR1 and CDR2 from the germline V gene are SEHNR and FQNEAQ (reference sequence). The CDR3 length is 15 residues. J was trimmed by 4 bases and V by 4 bases; bases with no gene match: 5. Here the CDR3 DNA reads TGTGCCAGCAGCTCGCCGGGACAGGGAAATCAGCCCCAGCATTTT. Translation gives CASSSPGQGNQPQHF.

This rearrangement joins TRBV6-2 or TRBV6-3 to TRBJ1-2, with TRBD1 matching over 7 bases. The CDR3 spans 14 residues. Per germline, CDR1 MNHEY and CDR2 SVGEGT. V lost 5 bases to trimming and J lost 4 bases; unmatched junction nucleotides: 7. The CDR3, as DNA: TGTGCCAGCAGTCAAACGGGACAGAGCTATGGCTACACCTTC. This translates into CASSQTGQSYGYTF.

This chain uses TRBV6-5 with TRBJ1-4; tentatively, D is TRBD1 (6 bases). This CDR3 contains 15 residues. The germline V gene has CDR1 MNHEY and CDR2 SVGAGI. Trimming stripped 2 bases from V and 5 bases from J, with 12 bases between. The CDR3 sequence is CASSYVRGPNEKLFF. The CDR3, as DNA: TGTGCCAGCAGTTACGTCAGGGGACCCAATGAAAAACTGTTTTTT.

The sample holds a few counts of this clonotype. The genes are TRBV7-9 and TRBJ1-2; D is unresolved. V lost 1 base and J 2 bases, leaving 14 bases between the germline ends. CDR3 size: 16 residues. CDR1 and CDR2 (germline): SEHNR, FQNEAQ (reference sequence). The CDR3 is CASSLVDSWTNYGYTF. The CDR3 nucleotides read TGTGCCAGCAGCTTAGTGGACTCATGGACGAACTATGGCTACACCTTC.

V usage is TRBV2 and J usage is TRBJ2-3; possible D gene TRBD2, 6 bases. Looked up from germline, CDR1 is SNHLY and CDR2 is FYNNEI. This CDR3 spans 14 amino acids. V was clipped by 2 bases and J by 6 bases, with 12 bases between them. The CDR3 loop reads CASSESLAPDTQYF. The DNA for the CDR3 is TGTGCCAGCAGTGAAAGTCTAGCGCCGGATACGCAGTATTTT. Looking up the rest from reference TRBV2 and TRBJ2-3 gives the full variable domain: EPEVTQTPSHQVTQMGQEVILRCVPISNHLYFYWYRQILGQKVEFLVSFYNNEISEKSEIFDDQFSVERPDGSNFTLKIRSTKLEDSAMYFCASSESLAPDTQYFGPGTRLTVL.

This chain links TRBV21-1 with TRBJ1-2; the D call of TRBD1 is as the table states it, not checked on the DNA. TRBV21-1 is a known pseudogene. The CDR3 is 15 residues long. The CDR3, as DNA: TGTGCCAGCAGTAGACAGGGGGGTACTAACTATGGCTACACCTTC. Amino acid sequence: CASSRQGGTNYGYTF.

The chain is built from TRBV7-8 and TRBJ2-7; 10 positions agree with TRBD1. Germline trimming cut 0 bases from V and 5 bases from J; bases unmatched to any gene: 4. The CDR3 sequence is 15 residues long. The germline V gene has CDR1 SGHVS and CDR2 FQNEAQ. The CDR3 coding sequence is TGTGCCAGCAGCTTAGCGGGACAGGGGTGGAACGAGCAGTACTTC. Residues: CASSLAGQGWNEQYF. The whole variable domain, remainder taken from reference TRBV7-8 and TRBJ2-7, is GAGVSQSPRYKVAKRGQDVALRCDPISGHVSLFWYQQALGQGPEFLTYFQNEAQLDKSGLPSDRFFAERPEGSVSTLKIQRTQQEDSAVYLCASSLAGQGWNEQYFGPGTRLTVT.

The rearrangement uses TRBV6-5 and TRBJ2-3; 8 bases are shared with TRBD1. The trim removed 8 bases at V and 2 bases at J, leaving 6 bases unmatched. The length of the CDR3 is 14 residues. Germline V gene lookup returns CDR1 MNHEY and CDR2 SVGAGI. CDR3 protein: CASSDRVLTDTQYF. CDR3 nucleotide sequence: TGTGCCAGCTCGGACAGGGTACTCACAGATACGCAGTATTTT.

This chain links TRBV2 with TRBJ1-5; no clear D gene. CDR1 is SNHLY and CDR2 is FYNNEI in the germline V gene. Trimming removed 7 bases from V and 1 base from J, with 14 bases in between. The CDR3 has 15 amino acids. The CDR3 DNA reads TGTGCCAGCAATCCGTTATCCCGCAGCAATCAGCCCCAGCATTTT. Translated: CASNPLSRSNQPQHF.

Concerning this clonotype itself: A much larger clone lies one base from this, so it may be a read error. This chain links TRBV9 with TRBJ2-7; 8 nucleotides agree with TRBD1. This CDR3 has 14 amino acids. Germline V gene data show CDR1 as SGDLS and CDR2 as YYNGEE. The CDR3 spells CASSPDRGRYGQYF. CDR3 DNA sequence: TGTGCCAGCAGCCCAGACAGGGGACGGTACGGGCAGTACTTC.

This clonotype occurred a few times. The chain has TRBV4-3 and TRBJ2-5, with D possibly being TRBD1 (6 bases). The CDR3 has 16 residues. The germline V and J ends were trimmed by 1 base and 4 bases, with 16 bases remaining between them. Germline-derived CDR1 and CDR2 are LGHNA and YSLEER. The CDR3 region is CASSQGGTGIGETQYF. The CDR3 bases are TGCGCCAGCAGCCAAGGTGGTACAGGGATAGGAGAGACCCAGTACTTC.

This clonotype has just a few counts. This chain joins TRBV9 and TRBJ2-5, with D perhaps TRBD2 (6 bases). Germline CDR1 is SGDLS and CDR2 is YYNGEE. Trimming pared 7 bases from V and 4 bases from J, leaving 17 bases between. CDR3 length: 14 amino acids. DNA of the CDR3: TGTGCCAGCGGGGGACTGTCGTCGGGAGAGACCCAGTACTTC. It codes for CASGGLSSGETQYF.

The chain joins TRBV6-1 to TRBJ2-7, with 10 bases matching TRBD1. The trim removed 5 bases at V and 0 bases at J, leaving 13 bases unmatched. Germline V gene data show CDR1 as MNHNS and CDR2 as SASEGT. This CDR3 is 18 amino acids long. Here the CDR3 DNA reads TGTGCCAGCAGTCGCGACCGGGACAGGGGACGTAGCTCCTACGAGCAGTACTTC. Residues: CASSRDRDRGRSSYEQYF.

The chain uses TRBV6-5 and TRBJ1-1, with 12 positions matching TRBD1. The CDR3 has 14 residues. Unmatched junction bases numbered 4, after V lost 7 bases and J lost 4 bases. Germline V CDR1 and CDR2: MNHEY, SVGAGI. CDR3 nucleotides: TGTGCCAGCAAGGGACAGGGGGCGAGCACTGAAGCTTTCTTT. It translates to CASKGQGASTEAFF.

This clonotype was recorded a few times. The chain is built from TRBV9 and TRBJ2-1, with 9 bases identical to TRBD1. Per the germline V gene, CDR1 is SGDLS and CDR2 is YYNGEE. The CDR3 contains 15 residues. Trimming at V came to 3 bases and at J to 3 bases, leaving 4 bases not matched to a gene. The CDR3 is CASSGWGQGYNEQFF. The CDR3 nucleotides are TGTGCCAGCAGCGGATGGGGACAGGGCTACAATGAGCAGTTCTTC. Full variable domain (remainder filled in from reference TRBV9 and TRBJ2-1): DSGVTQTPKHLITATGQRVTLRCSPRSGDLSVYWYQQSLDQGLQFLIQYYNGEERAKGNILERFSAQQFPDLHSELNLSSLELGDSALYFCASSGWGQGYNEQFFGPGTRLTVL.

CDR3 loop: CASSLGQGTGYGYTF. The DNA of the CDR3 is TGCGCCAGCAGCCTGGGACAGGGGACGGGCTATGGCTACACCTTC. This chain links TRBV4-3 with TRBJ1-2; 10 bases are a match to TRBD1. V shed 4 bases, J shed 4 bases, and the junction held 6 bases outside the gene matches. The CDR3 runs to 15 residues. Looked up from germline, CDR1 is LGHNA and CDR2 is YSLEER.